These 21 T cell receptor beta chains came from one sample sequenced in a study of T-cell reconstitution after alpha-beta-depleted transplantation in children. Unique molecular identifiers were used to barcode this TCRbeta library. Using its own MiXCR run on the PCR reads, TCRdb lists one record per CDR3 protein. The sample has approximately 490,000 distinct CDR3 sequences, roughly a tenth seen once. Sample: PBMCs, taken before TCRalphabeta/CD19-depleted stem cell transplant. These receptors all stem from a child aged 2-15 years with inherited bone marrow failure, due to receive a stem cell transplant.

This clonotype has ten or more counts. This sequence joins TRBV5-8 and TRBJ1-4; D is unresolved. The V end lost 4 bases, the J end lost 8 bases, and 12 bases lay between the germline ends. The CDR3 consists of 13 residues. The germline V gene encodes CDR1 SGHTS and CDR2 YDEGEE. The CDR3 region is CASSRSNTEKLFF. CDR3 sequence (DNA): TGTGCCAGCAGCCGAAGTAACACCGAAAAACTGTTTTTT.

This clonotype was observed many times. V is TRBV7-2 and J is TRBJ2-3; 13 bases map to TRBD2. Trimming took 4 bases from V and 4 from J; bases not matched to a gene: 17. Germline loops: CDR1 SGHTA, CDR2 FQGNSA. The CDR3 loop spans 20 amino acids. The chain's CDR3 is CASSSDSVGTSGTLADTQYF. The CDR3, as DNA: TGTGCCAGCAGCTCCGACTCCGTAGGGACTAGCGGGACACTAGCAGATACGCAGTATTTT.

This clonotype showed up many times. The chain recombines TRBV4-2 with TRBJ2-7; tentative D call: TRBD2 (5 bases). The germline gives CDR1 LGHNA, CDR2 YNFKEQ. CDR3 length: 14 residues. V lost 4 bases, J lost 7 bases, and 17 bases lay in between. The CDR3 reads CASSPWTDLREQYF. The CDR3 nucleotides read TGTGCCAGCAGCCCGTGGACTGACTTGAGGGAGCAGTACTTC.

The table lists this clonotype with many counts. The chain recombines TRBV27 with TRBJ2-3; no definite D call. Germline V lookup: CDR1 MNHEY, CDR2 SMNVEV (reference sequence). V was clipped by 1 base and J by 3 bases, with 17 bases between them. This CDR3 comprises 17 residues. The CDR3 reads CASSLYPQPFSTDTQYF. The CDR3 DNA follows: TGTGCCAGCAGTTTATATCCCCAGCCCTTCAGTACAGATACGCAGTATTTT.

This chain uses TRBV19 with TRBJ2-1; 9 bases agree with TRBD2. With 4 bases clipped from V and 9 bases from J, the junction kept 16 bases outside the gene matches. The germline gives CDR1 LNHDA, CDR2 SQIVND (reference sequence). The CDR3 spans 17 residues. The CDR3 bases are TGTGCCAGTAGTACGCCCACCCCCGGCGGGAGGGCCGGTGAGCAGTTCTTC. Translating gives CASSTPTPGGRAGEQFF.

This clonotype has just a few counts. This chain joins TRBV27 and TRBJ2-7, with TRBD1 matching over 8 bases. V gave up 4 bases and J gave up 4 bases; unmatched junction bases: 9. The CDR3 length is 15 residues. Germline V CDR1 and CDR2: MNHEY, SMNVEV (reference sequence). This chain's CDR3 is CASSYRDRPLYEQYF. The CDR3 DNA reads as TGTGCCAGCAGTTACCGGGACAGGCCACTTTACGAGCAGTACTTC.

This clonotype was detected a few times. The CDR3 is CASSRFSGVEQYF. The CDR3 DNA follows: TGTGCCAGCAGCCGCTTTTCAGGGGTCGAGCAGTACTTC. This chain links TRBV3-1 with TRBJ2-7; perhaps TRBD1 as D (6 bases). The ends were cut back, 4 bases at V and 6 bases at J, with 13 bases in the middle. The length of the CDR3 is 13 residues. The germline V gene encodes CDR1 LGHDT and CDR2 YNNKEL (reference sequence).

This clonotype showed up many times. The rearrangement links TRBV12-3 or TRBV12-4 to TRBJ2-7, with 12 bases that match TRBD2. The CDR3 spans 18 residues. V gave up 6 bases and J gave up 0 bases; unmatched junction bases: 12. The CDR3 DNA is TGTGCCAGCAGCCAGGGACTAGCGGGTCTGCTTCCCTCCTACGAGCAGTACTTC. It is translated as CASSQGLAGLLPSYEQYF.

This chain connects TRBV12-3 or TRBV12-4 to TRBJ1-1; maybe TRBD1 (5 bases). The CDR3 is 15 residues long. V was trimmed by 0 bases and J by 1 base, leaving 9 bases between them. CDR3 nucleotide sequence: TGTGCCAGCAGTTTAGCGTTAGGGGAGAACACTGAAGCTTTCTTT. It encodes CASSLALGENTEAFF.

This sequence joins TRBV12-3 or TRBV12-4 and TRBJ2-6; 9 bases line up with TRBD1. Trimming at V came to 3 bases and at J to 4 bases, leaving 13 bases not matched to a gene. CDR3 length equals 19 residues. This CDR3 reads CASSFSGTGSRGGANVLTF. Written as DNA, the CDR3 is TGTGCCAGCAGTTTCTCCGGGACAGGGAGTCGAGGCGGGGCCAACGTCCTGACTTTC.

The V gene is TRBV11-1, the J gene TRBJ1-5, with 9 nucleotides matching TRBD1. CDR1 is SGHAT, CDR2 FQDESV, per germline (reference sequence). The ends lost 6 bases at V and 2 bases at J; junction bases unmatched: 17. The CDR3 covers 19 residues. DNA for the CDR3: TGTGCCAGCAGGTTCCGATCCCGGGACAGGGCTCGGGGCAATCAGCCCCAGCATTTT. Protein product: CASRFRSRDRARGNQPQHF.

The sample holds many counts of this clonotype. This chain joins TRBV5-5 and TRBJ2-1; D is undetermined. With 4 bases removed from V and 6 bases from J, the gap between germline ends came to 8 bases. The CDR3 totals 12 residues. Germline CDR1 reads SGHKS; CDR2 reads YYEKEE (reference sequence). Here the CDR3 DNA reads TGTGCCAGCAGCGGAGAGGTCAATGAGCAGTTCTTC. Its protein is CASSGEVNEQFF.

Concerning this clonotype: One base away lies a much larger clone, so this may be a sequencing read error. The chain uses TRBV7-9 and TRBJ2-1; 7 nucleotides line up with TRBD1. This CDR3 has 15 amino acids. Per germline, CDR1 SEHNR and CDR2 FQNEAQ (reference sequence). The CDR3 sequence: CASSETGSSYNGQFF. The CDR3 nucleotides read TGTGCCAGCAGCGAGACAGGGAGCTCCTACAATGGGCAGTTCTTC.

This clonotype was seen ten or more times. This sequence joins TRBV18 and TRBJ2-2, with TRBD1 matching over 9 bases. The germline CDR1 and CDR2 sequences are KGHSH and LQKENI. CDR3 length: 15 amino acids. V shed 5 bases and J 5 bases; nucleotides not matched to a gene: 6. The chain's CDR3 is CASSSDRGRTGELFF. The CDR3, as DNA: TGTGCCAGCTCATCGGACAGGGGAAGGACCGGGGAGCTGTTTTTT.

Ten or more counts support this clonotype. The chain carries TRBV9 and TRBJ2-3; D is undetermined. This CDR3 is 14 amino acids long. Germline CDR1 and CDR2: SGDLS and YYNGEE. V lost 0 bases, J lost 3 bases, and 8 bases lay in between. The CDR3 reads CASSVGGRTDTQYF. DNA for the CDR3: TGTGCCAGCAGCGTAGGTGGACGGACAGATACGCAGTATTTT. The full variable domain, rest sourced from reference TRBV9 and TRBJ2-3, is DSGVTQTPKHLITATGQRVTLRCSPRSGDLSVYWYQQSLDQGLQFLIQYYNGEERAKGNILERFSAQQFPDLHSELNLSSLELGDSALYFCASSVGGRTDTQYFGPGTRLTVL.

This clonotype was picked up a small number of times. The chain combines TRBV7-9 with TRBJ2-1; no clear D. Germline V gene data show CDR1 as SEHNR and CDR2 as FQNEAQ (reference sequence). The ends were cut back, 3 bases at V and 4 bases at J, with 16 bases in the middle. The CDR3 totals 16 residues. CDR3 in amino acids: CASSLSTARSYNEQFF. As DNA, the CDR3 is TGTGCCAGCAGCTTGAGTACAGCAAGGAGTTACAATGAGCAGTTCTTC.

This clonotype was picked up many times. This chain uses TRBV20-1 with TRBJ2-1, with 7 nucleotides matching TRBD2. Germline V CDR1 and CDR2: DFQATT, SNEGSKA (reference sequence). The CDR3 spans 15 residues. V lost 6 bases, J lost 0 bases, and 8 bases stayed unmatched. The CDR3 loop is CSAHVGGSSYNEQFF. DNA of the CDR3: TGCAGTGCGCACGTTGGCGGGAGCTCCTACAATGAGCAGTTCTTC.

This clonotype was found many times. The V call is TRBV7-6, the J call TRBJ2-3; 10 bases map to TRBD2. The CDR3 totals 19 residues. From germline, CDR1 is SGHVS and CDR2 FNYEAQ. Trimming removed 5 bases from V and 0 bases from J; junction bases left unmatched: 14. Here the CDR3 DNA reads TGTGCCAGCAGCCTGAAGACTAGCGGGCATCTCCCTAGCACAGATACGCAGTATTTT. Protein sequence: CASSLKTSGHLPSTDTQYF. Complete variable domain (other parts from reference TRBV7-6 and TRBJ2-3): GAGVSQSPRYKVTKRGQDVALRCDPISGHVSLYWYRQALGQGPEFLTYFNYEAQQDKSGLPNDRFSAERPEGSISTLTIQRTEQRDSAMYRCASSLKTSGHLPSTDTQYFGPGTRLTVL.

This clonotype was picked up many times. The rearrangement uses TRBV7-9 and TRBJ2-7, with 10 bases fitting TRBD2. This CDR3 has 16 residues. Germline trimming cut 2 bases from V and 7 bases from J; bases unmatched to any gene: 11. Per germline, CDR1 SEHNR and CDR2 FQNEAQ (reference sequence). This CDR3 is CASSLIQASGSIEQYF. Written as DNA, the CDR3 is TGTGCCAGCAGCTTAATCCAGGCTAGCGGGAGTATAGAGCAGTACTTC.

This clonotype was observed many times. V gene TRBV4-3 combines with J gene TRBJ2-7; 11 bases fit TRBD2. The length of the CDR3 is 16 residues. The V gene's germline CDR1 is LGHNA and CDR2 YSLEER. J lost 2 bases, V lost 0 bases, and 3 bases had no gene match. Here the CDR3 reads CASSQERLAGTYEQYF. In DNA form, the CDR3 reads TGCGCCAGCAGCCAAGAACGACTAGCGGGGACCTACGAGCAGTACTTC.

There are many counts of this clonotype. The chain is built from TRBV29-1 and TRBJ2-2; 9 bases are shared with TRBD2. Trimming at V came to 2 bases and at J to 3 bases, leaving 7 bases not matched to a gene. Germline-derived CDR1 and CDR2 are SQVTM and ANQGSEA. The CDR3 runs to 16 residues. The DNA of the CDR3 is TGCAGCGTTGAACCGTCGAGACTAGCGGACACCGGGGAGCTGTTTTTT. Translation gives CSVEPSRLADTGELFF.